These 29 T cell receptor beta chains originate from one sample sequenced in a study of PD-1 blockade in classical Hodgkin lymphoma. Sample time point: cycle 4 day 1 (C4D1), after about 6 weeks of nivolumab. Every one of the patients relapsed after autologous stem cell transplantation (brentuximab vedotin exposure was variable). Repertoires were generated with immunoSEQ multiplex PCR, while TCRdb's copy carries only in-frame clones and drops some. Of tens of thousands of clones listed, roughly 73% are singletons. The material sequenced was peripheral blood mononuclear cells (PBMCs), taken before the fourth cycle of nivolumab. These receptors were taken from a human donor with classical Hodgkin lymphoma.

The rearrangement links TRBV7-9 to TRBJ2-1; possibly TRBD1 or TRBD2 for D (6 bases each). The CDR3 is 14 amino acids. The V gene's germline CDR1 is SEHNR and CDR2 FQNEAQ (reference sequence). V was clipped by 3 bases and J by 8 bases, with 14 bases between them. CDR3 bases: TGTGCCAGCAGCTTGGTGGGGGGCCCGGATGAGCAGTTCTTC. Its protein product is CASSLVGGPDEQFF.

This chain links TRBV7-9 with TRBJ2-3; D remains ambiguous. V was trimmed by 0 bases and J by 1 base, leaving 5 bases between them. The germline CDR1 and CDR2 sequences are SEHNR and FQNEAQ (reference sequence). The CDR3 is 14 amino acids. The CDR3 DNA follows: TGTGCCAGCAGCTTAGCCCGGGGCACAGATACGCAGTATTTT. It yields the protein CASSLARGTDTQYF.

The V call is TRBV28, the J call TRBJ2-7, with D uncertain. The germline CDR1 and CDR2 sequences are MDHEN and SYDVKM. This CDR3 contains 12 residues. V was clipped by 6 bases and J by 4 bases, with 10 bases between them. CDR3 sequence (DNA): TGTGCCAGCAGGACGCCCCTATACGAGCAGTACTTC. This sequence encodes CASRTPLYEQYF.

On this clone itself: Germline is not matched at one junction end, which may reflect a read error. Different DNA sequences within this sample yield the same CDR3. This chain links TRBV4-1 with TRBJ2-1; D perhaps matches TRBD2 (6 bases). This CDR3 spans 13 amino acids. The germline V gene encodes CDR1 MGHRA and CDR2 YSYEKL. The CDR3: CASSPPWGDEQFF. CDR3 DNA sequence: TGTGCCAGCAGCCCCCCGTGGGGGGATGAGCAGTTCTTC.

This rearrangement joins TRBV6-5 to TRBJ2-7, with D tentatively TRBD2 (6 bases). Trimming pared 6 bases from V and 1 base from J, leaving 16 bases between. Per germline, CDR1 MNHEY and CDR2 SVGAGI. CDR3 length equals 15 residues. CDR3 amino acids: CASREGTGVSYEQYF. The CDR3 DNA sequence: TGTGCCAGCAGGGAGGGAACAGGCGTTTCCTACGAGCAGTACTTC.

The chain has TRBV2 and TRBJ2-2; D call uncertain. Per germline, CDR1 SNHLY and CDR2 FYNNEI. This CDR3 contains 13 residues. Trimming pared 3 bases from V and 5 bases from J, leaving 7 bases between. The CDR3 DNA reads TGTGCCAGCAGTGAGTTGGGAACCGGGGAGCTGTTTTTT. It translates to CASSELGTGELFF.

The genes are TRBV7-2 and TRBJ1-5, with D possibly matching TRBD1 (5 bases). Trimming stripped 5 bases from V and 1 base from J, with 15 bases between. The germline V gene has CDR1 SGHTA and CDR2 FQGNSA. This CDR3 is 16 amino acids long. The CDR3 DNA reads TGTGCCAGCAGCCAGGATAAGGGGACGAGCAATCAGCCCCAGCATTTT. Encoded protein: CASSQDKGTSNQPQHF.

The chain carries TRBV2 and TRBJ2-2, with a tentative D call TRBD2 (6 bases). Germline CDR1 is SNHLY and CDR2 is FYNNEI. With 7 bases removed from V and 0 bases from J, the gap between germline ends came to 9 bases. There are 14 residues in the CDR3. The CDR3 DNA follows: TGTGCCAGCAAGGGCGGGACGAACACCGGGGAGCTGTTTTTT. It codes for CASKGGTNTGELFF.

The J gene is TRBJ2-3, the V gene TRBV7-9; tentatively, D is TRBD1 (5 bases). Looked up from germline, CDR1 is SEHNR and CDR2 is FQNEAQ (reference sequence). The germline V and J ends were trimmed by 2 bases and 5 bases, with 11 bases remaining between them. The CDR3 has 14 residues. The CDR3 spells CASSLSGALDTQYF. The CDR3 DNA follows: TGTGCCAGCAGCTTAAGTGGGGCTTTAGATACGCAGTATTTT.

The chain carries TRBV11-2 and TRBJ2-7; D gene unclear. Germline loops: CDR1 SGHAT, CDR2 FQNNGV. V lost 1 base, J lost 3 bases, and 1 base lay in between. This CDR3 region has 11 residues. CDR3 DNA sequence: TGTGCCAGCAGCTTAGTCTACGAGCAGTACTTC. Translating it yields CASSLVYEQYF.

The chain is built from TRBV7-3 and TRBJ2-2, with 10 positions matching TRBD2. Germline loops: CDR1 SGHTA, CDR2 FQGTGA. The V segment lost 5 bases and the J segment 2 bases; nucleotides outside the gene matches: 5. CDR3 size: 16 residues. The CDR3 DNA sequence: TGTGCCAGCAGCCCGGGACTAGCGACAAACACCGGGGAGCTGTTTTTT. Its protein is CASSPGLATNTGELFF.

The chain uses TRBV29-1 and TRBJ2-1; 12 bases are a match to TRBD1. The V gene's germline CDR1 is SQVTM and CDR2 ANQGSEA. Trimming took 4 bases from V and 7 from J; bases not matched to a gene: 2. There are 13 residues in the CDR3. The DNA of the CDR3 is TGCAGCGTTGGGGGACAGGGGGCTAATGAGCAGTTCTTC. This sequence encodes CSVGGQGANEQFF.

This clone was seen more than once but under ten times. V is TRBV18 and J is TRBJ2-5; D ambiguous. This CDR3 has 16 amino acids. CDR1 KGHSH and CDR2 LQKENI come from the germline V gene. Deletions cut 1 base from V and 1 base from J, with 13 bases between. The DNA for the CDR3 is TGTGCCAGCTCACCACGGCCTGGGCAGGCCCAAGAGACCCAGTACTTC. Translated, it gives CASSPRPGQAQETQYF.

The chain recombines TRBV5-1 with TRBJ1-1; D is possibly TRBD1 (6 bases). The CDR3 runs 15 residues. Deletions cut 4 bases from V and 1 base from J, with 14 bases between. In germline, CDR1 is SGHRS, CDR2 YFSETQ. CDR3 residues: CASSVSGQQNTEAFF. Written as DNA, the CDR3 is TGCGCCAGCAGCGTATCCGGACAGCAGAACACTGAAGCTTTCTTT.

The chain combines TRBV7-2 with TRBJ1-2; weak D call: TRBD1 (5 bases). This CDR3 comprises 14 residues. Deletions cut 1 base from V and 8 bases from J, with 14 bases between. Germline V gives CDR1 SGHTA, CDR2 FQGNSA. CDR3 in amino acids: CASSLGTGTHGYTF. For the CDR3, the DNA is TGTGCCAGCAGCTTAGGGACCGGGACTCACGGCTACACCTTC.

The chain links TRBV5-1 to TRBJ2-2; unclear D gene. The V gene lost 1 base and the J gene lost 5 bases, with 9 bases spanning the gap. The CDR3 has 14 amino acids. CDR1 is SGHRS and CDR2 is YFSETQ in the germline V gene. CDR3 sequence (DNA): TGCGCCAGCAGCTTGCAAGCCGAAACCGGGGAGCTGTTTTTT. Translation gives CASSLQAETGELFF.

This chain uses TRBV29-1 with TRBJ1-6, with TRBD1 matching over 9 bases. Germline V lookup: CDR1 SQVTM, CDR2 ANQGSEA. After removal of 6 bases from V and 7 bases from J, the junction contained 4 bases not matched to a gene. The CDR3 contains 13 residues. The CDR3 coding sequence is TGCAGCGTCCAAGGACAGGGGAATTCACCCCTCCACTTT. Translation gives CSVQGQGNSPLHF.

This rearrangement joins TRBV2 to TRBJ1-5, with 7 bases that match TRBD1. V lost 1 base and J lost 4; bases outside the gene matches: 4. CDR1 is SNHLY, CDR2 FYNNEI, per germline. There are 15 residues in the CDR3. The CDR3: CASSEVGRGNQPQHF. CDR3 nucleotides: TGTGCCAGCAGTGAAGTGGGCAGGGGGAATCAGCCCCAGCATTTT.

V usage is TRBV9 and J usage is TRBJ2-2; D gene ambiguous. Germline assignment: CDR1 SGDLS and CDR2 YYNGEE. The CDR3 extends over 16 amino acids. Between the trimmed V and J ends, which lost 1 base and 0 bases, there was a span of 10 bases. The CDR3 nucleotides are TGTGCCAGCAGCGTAAACGCAGCTACGAACACCGGGGAGCTGTTTTTT. The encoded protein is CASSVNAATNTGELFF.

This clone was seen more than once but under ten times. The chain joins TRBV5-3 to TRBJ2-3; D gene uncertain. TRBV5-3 is reported as an ORF; its role is uncertain. This CDR3 comprises 15 residues. V was shortened by 0 bases and J by 0 bases, with 8 bases between the two germline ends. CDR3 region: CARSLGRSSTDTQYF. The CDR3 DNA reads as TGTGCCAGAAGCTTGGGACGGTCTAGCACAGATACGCAGTATTTT.

J is TRBJ1-5 and V is TRBV6-5; D ambiguous. V was pared by 0 bases and J by 6 bases, with 12 bases between. CDR1 is MNHEY, CDR2 SVGAGI, per germline. This CDR3 has 15 amino acids. As DNA, the CDR3 is TGTGCCAGCAGTTACTCACCCGAAGGTGGTCAGCCCCAGCATTTT. As protein: CASSYSPEGGQPQHF.

This clone appeared a few times. The rearrangement links TRBV7-6 to TRBJ2-5; a possible D gene is TRBD2 (5 bases). The ends were cut back, 6 bases at V and 8 bases at J, with 19 bases in the middle. CDR1 is SGHVS and CDR2 is FNYEAQ in the germline V gene. The CDR3 runs to 14 residues. The CDR3 loop reads CASSPTVPSGTQYF. CDR3 sequence (DNA): TGTGCCAGCAGTCCCACGGTGCCCTCGGGAACCCAGTACTTC.

V usage is TRBV5-1 and J usage is TRBJ1-2; D gene uncertain. The CDR3 contains 13 residues. Germline CDR1 reads SGHRS; CDR2 reads YFSETQ. V was cut by 4 bases and J by 4 bases, with 11 bases left in between. The CDR3 loop reads CASSVQRAYGYTF. The DNA of the CDR3 is TGCGCCAGCAGCGTACAGAGAGCCTATGGCTACACCTTC.

This clone was counted only a few times. The V gene is TRBV2, the J gene TRBJ2-7, with D possibly TRBD1 on 6 matching bases. CDR3 size: 14 residues. V shed 5 bases and J shed 1 base, with 12 bases lying between them. Per the germline V gene, CDR1 is SNHLY and CDR2 is FYNNEI. In DNA form, the CDR3 reads TGTGCCAGCAGTATAGGACAGCCTTCCTACGAGCAGTACTTC. This encodes CASSIGQPSYEQYF.

Written as DNA, the CDR3 is TGTGCCAGCAGCTTGGTAGGGAGGAGGGCTGAAGCTTTCTTT. Encoded protein: CASSLVGRRAEAFF. V is TRBV5-6 and J is TRBJ1-1; no firm D call. This CDR3 has 14 amino acids. The V end lost 0 bases, the J end lost 6 bases, and 12 bases lay between the germline ends. Germline V CDR1 and CDR2: SGHDT, YYEEEE.

V gene TRBV21-1 combines with J gene TRBJ1-2; TRBD1, the table's D call, was not compared with the DNA. TRBV21-1 is labeled a pseudogene. The CDR3 runs 12 residues. The CDR3 loop is CASPRQGEGYTF. The CDR3 coding sequence is TGTGCCAGTCCTCGACAGGGAGAAGGCTACACCTTC.

The chain is built from TRBV7-8 and TRBJ1-4, with D perhaps TRBD1 (5 bases). With 6 bases removed from V and 8 bases from J, the gap between germline ends came to 16 bases. The CDR3 is 14 amino acids. Germline V lookup: CDR1 SGHVS, CDR2 FQNEAQ. In DNA, the CDR3 is TGTGCCAGCAGATCCGGGTCTGGGGGGGAAAAACTGTTTTTT. It yields the protein CASRSGSGGEKLFF.

The chain recombines TRBV9 with TRBJ1-1, with 9 bases identical to TRBD1. Trimming took 3 bases from V and 11 from J; bases not matched to a gene: 5. The CDR3 loop spans 12 amino acids. Germline V gene data show CDR1 as SGDLS and CDR2 as YYNGEE. The CDR3 region is CASSAQGAPAFF. In DNA form, the CDR3 reads TGTGCCAGCAGCGCACAGGGGGCGCCGGCTTTCTTT.

The chain carries TRBV27 and TRBJ1-1; D is unclear. The CDR3 is 14 amino acids. Germline V gene data show CDR1 as MNHEY and CDR2 as SMNVEV (reference sequence). Trimming cost V 3 bases and J 4 bases, with 12 bases left between them. CDR3 sequence: CASSFSWEFTEAFF. The CDR3 DNA reads TGTGCCAGCAGTTTCTCTTGGGAGTTCACTGAAGCTTTCTTT.